Described below is a single T cell receptor (beta chain) sequence and its context. Its target is unknown. This entry belongs to a study of T cells in Graves' hyperthyroidism and ophthalmopathy. General study points: In simple terms, a model built on 13 V-J features told ophthalmopathy apart from stable hyperthyroidism.

Using RNA transcripts as the source, TCR beta CDR3 regions were amplified. First-round RT-PCR of the TCR CDR3 relied on the HTBI primer set. TCRdb ran MiXCR on the multiplex PCR reads and lists one entry per CDR3 protein. The table has around 350,000 distinct CDR3 sequences, about 18% seen once. The V end was cut by 5 bases, the J end by 5 bases, with 15 bases between. CDR3 length: 13 residues. Per the germline V gene, CDR1 is DFQATT and CDR2 is SNEGSKA (reference sequence). This sequence joins TRBV20-1 and TRBJ1-1, with D tentatively TRBD1 (5 bases). Source material: blood. The TCR originated in a woman aged 18-29 years with Graves' hyperthyroidism. DNA of the CDR3: TGCAGTGCTTACAGGTTAAGAATAACTGAAGCTTTCTTT. This gives the protein CSAYRLRITEAFF.